The following is a TCR beta chain sequence with its context. Its matching antigen is unknown. The data were produced by immunoSEQ multiplex PCR, yet TCRdb's version contains in-frame clones alone and is incomplete. Here the sample spans about 19,000 clones, roughly 80% being singletons. Unexposed donor CD4+ T cells date from 2011-2018, before the COVID-19 pandemic. Isolation of CD4+ T cells took place after approximately eleven days in culture. As cell numbers allowed, unexposed-donor CD4+ T cells faced SARS-CoV-2 S/N and four cold-coronavirus spikes. PBMCs were plated at two million per well in IL-2-containing medium. The source of the sample is a study of CD4 T cells in relation to SARS-CoV-2 and coronaviruses. Study conclusions and caveats: Compared with monoreactive clones, crossreactive clones showed significantly weaker SARS-CoV-2 expansion.

This CDR3 is built from 14 residues. Germline V gene data show CDR1 as GTSNPN and CDR2 as SVGIG (reference sequence). The V and J ends lost 5 bases and 1 base respectively, with 14 bases between them. The sample taken for sequencing was CD4+ T cells from PBMCs, cultured in vitro. The chain combines TRBV30 with TRBJ1-1; a weak D match, TRBD1 (6 bases). The sequence derives from a human donor in good health. The CDR3 spells CAWASWGANTEAFF. CDR3 bases: TGTGCCTGGGCCTCCTGGGGGGCGAACACTGAAGCTTTCTTT. The full variable domain, rest sourced from reference TRBV30 and TRBJ1-1, is SQTIHQWPATLVQPVGSPLSLECTVEGTSNPNLYWYRQAAGRGLQLLFYSVGIGQISSEVPQNLSASRPQDRQFILSSKKLLLSDSGFYLCAWASWGANTEAFFGQGTRLTVV.